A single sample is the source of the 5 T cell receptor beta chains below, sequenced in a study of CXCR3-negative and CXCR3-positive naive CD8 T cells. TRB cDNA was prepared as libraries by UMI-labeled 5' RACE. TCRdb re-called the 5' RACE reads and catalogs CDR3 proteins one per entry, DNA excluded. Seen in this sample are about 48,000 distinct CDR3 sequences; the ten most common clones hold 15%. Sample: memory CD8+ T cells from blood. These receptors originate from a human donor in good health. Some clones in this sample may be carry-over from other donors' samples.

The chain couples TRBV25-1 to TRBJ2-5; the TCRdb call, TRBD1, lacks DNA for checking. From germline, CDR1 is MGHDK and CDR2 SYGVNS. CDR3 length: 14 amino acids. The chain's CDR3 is CASSLAYTGETQYF.

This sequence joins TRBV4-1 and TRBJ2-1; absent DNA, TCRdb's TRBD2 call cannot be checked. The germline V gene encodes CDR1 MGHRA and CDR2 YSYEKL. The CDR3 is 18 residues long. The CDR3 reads CASSLTGTSGRSYNEQFF.

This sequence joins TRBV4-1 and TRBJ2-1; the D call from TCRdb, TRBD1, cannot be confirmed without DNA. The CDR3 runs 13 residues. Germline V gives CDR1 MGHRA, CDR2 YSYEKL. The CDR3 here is CASGSAPYNEQFF.

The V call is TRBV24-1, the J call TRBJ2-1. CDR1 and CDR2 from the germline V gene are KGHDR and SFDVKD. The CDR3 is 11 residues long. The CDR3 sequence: CATKSSNEQFF.

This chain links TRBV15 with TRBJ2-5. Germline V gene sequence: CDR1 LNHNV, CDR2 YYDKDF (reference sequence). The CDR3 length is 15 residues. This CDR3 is CATSRMDGNLETQYF.